Below, 17 T cell receptor beta chains from the same sample are listed, as sequenced in a study of breast tumors, draining lymph nodes, adjacent tissues. TCRdb reanalysed the multiplex PCR reads using MiXCR and keeps one entry per CDR3 protein. The table has more than 250,000 distinct CDR3 sequences, 30% seen once. Samples came from axillary lymph nodes draining the breast cancer. The sequenced material came from axillary lymph node tissue. The receptors shown here come from a female donor with breast cancer. Some clones in this sample may be carry-over from other donors' samples.

This chain links TRBV7-8 with TRBJ2-2; D is possibly TRBD1 (5 bases). The CDR3 is 17 amino acids. With 6 bases removed from V and 2 bases from J, the gap between germline ends came to 19 bases. CDR1 and CDR2 from the germline V gene are SGHVS and FQNEAQ. CDR3 in amino acids: CASSRMDNSGNTGELFF. In DNA, the CDR3 is TGTGCCAGCAGTAGAATGGACAACTCTGGAAACACCGGGGAGCTGTTTTTT.

This clonotype was seen repeatedly, ten times or more. The J gene is TRBJ2-1, the V gene TRBV12-3 or TRBV12-4, with 10 bases identical to TRBD1. The CDR3 has 14 amino acids. The trim removed 3 bases at V and 7 bases at J, leaving 3 bases unmatched. The CDR3 DNA reads TGTGCCAGCAGTTTTCCGGGACAGGGGAATGAGCAGTTCTTC. As protein: CASSFPGQGNEQFF.

This clonotype has a count of ten or more. This sequence joins TRBV19 and TRBJ2-7; TRBD1 might be the D (5 bases). The CDR3 extends over 13 amino acids. Germline CDR1 and CDR2: LNHDA and SQIVND (reference sequence). The V and J ends lost 6 bases and 0 bases respectively, with 9 bases between them. CDR3 sequence: CASSRVYSYEQYF. The CDR3, as DNA: TGTGCCAGTAGCAGGGTTTACTCCTACGAGCAGTACTTC.

V usage is TRBV2 and J usage is TRBJ1-5; D perhaps matches TRBD1 (6 bases). V was trimmed by 3 bases and J by 3 bases, leaving 15 bases between them. The CDR3 consists of 16 residues. In germline, CDR1 is SNHLY, CDR2 FYNNEI. The CDR3 sequence: CASSEWGRGINQPQHF. CDR3 nucleotide sequence: TGTGCCAGCAGTGAGTGGGGGCGGGGGATCAATCAGCCCCAGCATTTT. Full variable domain (remainder filled in from reference TRBV2 and TRBJ1-5): EPEVTQTPSHQVTQMGQEVILRCVPISNHLYFYWYRQILGQKVEFLVSFYNNEISEKSEIFDDQFSVERPDGSNFTLKIRSTKLEDSAMYFCASSEWGRGINQPQHFGDGTRLSIL.

The rearrangement links TRBV5-4 to TRBJ2-2, with unresolved D. The V end was cut by 0 bases, the J end by 10 bases, with 7 bases between. Germline values: CDR1 SGHNT, CDR2 YYREEE (reference sequence). This CDR3 contains 12 residues. The CDR3 DNA reads TGTGCCAGCAGCTTGGAGGGCGCGGAGCTGTTTTTT. Its protein product is CASSLEGAELFF.

This clonotype was counted at least ten times. V usage is TRBV7-3 and J usage is TRBJ2-7; 12 nucleotides align to TRBD2. This CDR3 is built from 19 residues. The V gene's germline CDR1 is SGHTA and CDR2 FQGTGA. The V and J ends lost 5 bases and 2 bases, in that order; junction bases with no gene match: 16. CDR3 sequence (DNA): TGTGCCAGCAGCCCAACGAGCTCACCTCGGACTAGCGGGACCTACGAGCAGTACTTC. Translation: CASSPTSSPRTSGTYEQYF.

As for this clonotype: Just one base apart from a much larger clone, this may be a read error. The conserved phenylalanine or tryptophan is not found at the CDR3 terminus, so this likely reflects a read error. The chain uses TRBV6-6 and TRBJ2-1, with 8 bases identical to TRBD2. J was trimmed by 2 bases and V by 3 bases; bases with no gene match: 6. Germline V gene data show CDR1 as MNHNY and CDR2 as SVGAGI (reference sequence). This CDR3 comprises 16 residues. The CDR3 DNA reads TGTGCCAGCAGTTATCCCGGACTAGCCACCTACAATGAGCAGTTCCTC. Its protein product is CASSYPGLATYNEQFL.

A word on this clonotype: One end of the junction varies from germline; a read error may be responsible. V is TRBV7-9 and J is TRBJ1-1; 12 positions match TRBD1. Per germline, CDR1 SEHNR and CDR2 FQNEAQ (reference sequence). The CDR3 contains 17 residues. CDR3 loop: CASSLAPGQGARTEAFF. The CDR3 DNA is TGTGCCAGCAGCTTAGCTCCGGGACAGGGGGCGCGGACTGAGGCTTTCTTT.

On this clonotype: A read error may be the cause here, since a much bigger clone is one base away. Because it lacks the conserved phenylalanine or tryptophan at the end, this CDR3 is likely a read error. The chain is built from TRBV7-3 and TRBJ2-5; 7 bases line up with TRBD1. The CDR3 is 14 amino acids. Unmatched junction bases numbered 5, after V lost 4 bases and J lost 3 bases. CDR1 is SGHTA and CDR2 is FQGTGA in the germline V gene. Here the CDR3 DNA reads TGTGCCAGCAGCTCTGACAGGGAGAAAGAGACCCAGTACCTC. Translated: CASSSDREKETQYL.

In its sample, this clonotype was seen many times. V gene TRBV10-3 combines with J gene TRBJ2-3, with 12 positions matching TRBD2. Looked up from germline, CDR1 is ENHRY and CDR2 is SYGVKD. Germline trimming cut 1 base from V and 5 bases from J; bases unmatched to any gene: 7. The CDR3 runs to 17 residues. CDR3 DNA: TGTGCCATCAGTGAGTTTCCGACTAGCGGGAGAGGAGATACGCAGTATTTT. Protein product: CAISEFPTSGRGDTQYF.

This chain uses TRBV20-1 with TRBJ1-3, with D possibly TRBD1 on 5 matching bases. V lost 2 bases to trimming and J lost 7 bases, with 15 bases between them. Germline loops: CDR1 DFQATT, CDR2 SNEGSKA (reference sequence). The CDR3 is made up of 14 amino acids. Here the CDR3 DNA reads TGCAGTGCTAGACCGGGACTAGCGGTTAACACCATATATTTT. Its translation is CSARPGLAVNTIYF.

This clonotype came up a few times. The V and J genes are TRBV30 and TRBJ1-5; D gene unclear. The V and J ends lost 0 bases and 0 bases respectively, with 9 bases between them. CDR1 is GTSNPN, CDR2 SVGIG, per germline (reference sequence). The CDR3 spans 15 residues. The CDR3 coding sequence is TGTGCCTGGAGTGTCTACGACGATAGCAATCAGCCCCAGCATTTT. Translation gives CAWSVYDDSNQPQHF.

This rearrangement joins TRBV4-1 to TRBJ2-3, with D maybe TRBD2 (7 bases). V was shortened by 7 bases and J by 12 bases, with 17 bases between the two germline ends. CDR3 length: 12 amino acids. In germline, CDR1 is MGHRA, CDR2 YSYEKL. CDR3 sequence reads: CASIPEGGPQYF. The CDR3 bases are TGCGCCAGCATCCCTGAGGGGGGGCCACAGTATTTT.

Remarks on this clonotype: Since a much larger clone is just one base distant, this may be a read error. This chain connects TRBV6-5 to TRBJ2-2; 12 bases fit TRBD2. This CDR3 is 15 amino acids long. Germline V lookup: CDR1 MNHEY, CDR2 SVGAGI. In DNA, the CDR3 is TGTGCCAGCACCCAACGGACTAGCGGGACCGGGGAGCTGCTTTTT. Amino acid sequence: CASTQRTSGTGELLF.

Many counts were recorded for this clonotype. The chain combines TRBV2 with TRBJ1-5; D not certain. CDR3 length: 14 residues. The germline V gene has CDR1 SNHLY and CDR2 FYNNEI. Trimming took 3 bases from V and 0 from J, leaving 6 bases between them. DNA for the CDR3: TGTGCCAGCAGTGAGAACAGTAGCAATCAGCCCCAGCATTTT. It specifies CASSENSSNQPQHF.

This clonotype was counted many times. V gene TRBV13 combines with J gene TRBJ1-6; D unresolved. CDR3 length equals 15 residues. From germline, CDR1 is PRHDT and CDR2 FYEKMQ (reference sequence). With 0 bases removed from V and 10 bases from J, the gap between germline ends came to 13 bases. The CDR3: CASSLGRWKESPLHF. In DNA, the CDR3 is TGTGCCAGCAGCTTAGGCCGATGGAAAGAATCACCCCTCCACTTT.

This clonotype was picked up a small number of times. The V call is TRBV3-1, the J call TRBJ2-3, with 7 bases fitting TRBD1. Germline CDR1 reads LGHDT; CDR2 reads YNNKEL (reference sequence). This CDR3 has 15 residues. V lost 2 bases, J lost 3 bases, and 5 bases stayed unmatched. The CDR3 is CASSQRGQGTDTQYF. The CDR3 bases are TGTGCCAGCAGCCAAAGGGGGCAGGGAACAGATACGCAGTATTTT.